These 4 T cell receptor beta chains were sequenced from one sample in a study of T cell responses to AZD1222 COVID-19 vaccine (dated by TCRdb to the early 2020s). The meaning of the sample's time point label: about 28 days (+/-7) after the second vaccine dose. Library creation used the immunoSEQ multiplex PCR assay. TCRdb stores this immuneACCESS table with in-frame sequences only. Part of the clones is absent; in the studies checked, under half of the shortfall reflects unresolved V genes, and no reason is known for the rest. This sample is represented by around 110,000 clones; about 92% of them were singletons. The ten largest account for roughly 8.7% of the sample. The sample in question was peripheral blood, obtained 28 days after the second AZD1222 dose. The source of these receptors is an adult who received the AZD1222 COVID-19 vaccine.

The chain employs TRBV5-1 and TRBJ1-6; D is possibly TRBD1 (6 bases). V dropped 1 base and J dropped 3 bases, with 8 bases sitting between them. Germline loops: CDR1 SGHRS, CDR2 YFSETQ. CDR3 length equals 15 residues. The CDR3: CASSLRQVYNSPLHF. CDR3 coding DNA: TGCGCCAGCAGCTTGCGACAGGTCTATAATTCACCCCTCCACTTT. Filled out from reference TRBV5-1 and TRBJ1-6, the complete variable domain reads KAGVTQTPRYLIKTRGQQVTLSCSPISGHRSVSWYQQTPGQGLQFLFEYFSETQRNKGNFPGRFSGRQFSNSRSEMNVSTLELGDSALYLCASSLRQVYNSPLHFGNGTRLTVT.

The chain is built from TRBV27 and TRBJ1-1; unclear D gene. The V and J ends lost 2 bases and 1 base respectively, with 11 bases between them. CDR3 length: 15 residues. CDR1 and CDR2 from the germline V gene are MNHEY and SMNVEV (reference sequence). CDR3 bases: TGTGCCAGCAGTTTAGGCACCACAAGGAACACTGAAGCTTTCTTT. Its protein product is CASSLGTTRNTEAFF.

This clone has only a few counts. This chain connects TRBV7-3 to TRBJ2-1, with D perhaps assigned TRBD1 or TRBD2 (5 bases each). V was shortened by 0 bases and J by 5 bases, with 11 bases between the two germline ends. Germline-derived CDR1 and CDR2 are SGHTA and FQGTGA. The CDR3 has 15 amino acids. The CDR3 protein is CASSLTGTGHNEQFF. The DNA for the CDR3 is TGTGCCAGCAGCTTAACAGGGACGGGCCACAATGAGCAGTTCTTC.

This clone has a handful of counts. The chain joins TRBV7-3 to TRBJ2-5, with D perhaps being TRBD1 or TRBD2 (5 bases each). CDR3 length: 15 residues. V was cut by 2 bases and J by 0 bases, with 10 bases left in between. Germline CDR1 SGHTA, CDR2 FQGTGA. CDR3 loop: CASSLFGTYQETQYF. CDR3 nucleotide sequence: TGTGCCAGCAGCTTATTCGGGACCTACCAAGAGACCCAGTACTTC.